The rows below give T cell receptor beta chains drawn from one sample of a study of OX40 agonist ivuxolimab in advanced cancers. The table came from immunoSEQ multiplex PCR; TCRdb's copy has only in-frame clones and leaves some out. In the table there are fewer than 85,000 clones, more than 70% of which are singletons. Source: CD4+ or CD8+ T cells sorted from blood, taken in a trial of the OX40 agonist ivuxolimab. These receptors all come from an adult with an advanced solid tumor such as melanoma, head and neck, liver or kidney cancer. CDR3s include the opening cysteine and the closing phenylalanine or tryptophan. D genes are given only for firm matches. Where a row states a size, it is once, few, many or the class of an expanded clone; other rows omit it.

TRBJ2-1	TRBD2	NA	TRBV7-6	CASGLAGGPANEQFF	TGTGCCAGCGGTCTAGCGGGAGGTCCGGCCAATGAGCAGTTCTTC
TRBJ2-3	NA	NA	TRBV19	CASNTGRRTDTQYF	TGTGCCAGTAATACAGGGAGGCGGACAGATACGCAGTATTTT
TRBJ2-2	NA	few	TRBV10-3	CAISDQAWELFF	TGTGCCATCAGTGATCAAGCATGGGAGCTGTTTTTT
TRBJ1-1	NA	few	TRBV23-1	CASFQWGLAFF	TGCGCCAGCTTTCAGTGGGGACTAGCTTTCTTT
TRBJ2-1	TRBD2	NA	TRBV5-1	CASSLGAPTSGSSNEQFF	TGCGCCAGCAGCTTGGGGGCCCCTACTAGCGGGAGTAGCAATGAGCAGTTCTTC
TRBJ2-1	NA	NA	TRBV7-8	CASSARGPGTHYNEQFF	TGTGCCAGCAGCGCCCGGGGCCCCGGTACCCATTACAATGAGCAGTTCTTC
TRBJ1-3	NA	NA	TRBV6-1	CASSASYNSGNTIYF	TGTGCCAGCAGTGCCTCCTACAACTCTGGAAACACCATATATTTT
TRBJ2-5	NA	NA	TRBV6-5	CASSYSIVGLKETQYF	TGTGCCAGCAGTTACTCGATCGTAGGACTTAAAGAGACCCAGTACTTC
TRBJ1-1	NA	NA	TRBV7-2	CASSFPGFGRTEAFF	TGTGCCAGCAGCTTTCCGGGGTTTGGGCGCACTGAAGCTTTCTTT
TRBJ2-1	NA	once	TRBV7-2	CASSLAFKGEVYNEQFF	TGTGCCAGCAGCTTAGCGTTTAAGGGGGAGGTCTACAATGAGCAGTTCTTC
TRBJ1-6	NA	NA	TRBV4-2	CASSQEADNYGPYNSPLHF	TGTGCCAGCAGCCAAGAGGCGGACAACTACGGGCCCTATAATTCACCCCTCCACTTT
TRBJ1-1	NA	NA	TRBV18	CASSPPSIIGPTGTEAFF	TGTGCCAGCTCACCACCTTCCATAATCGGCCCGACGGGGACTGAAGCTTTCTTT
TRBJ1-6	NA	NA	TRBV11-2	CASSLKGDNSPLHF	TGTGCCAGCAGCTTAAAAGGGGATAATTCACCCCTCCACTTT
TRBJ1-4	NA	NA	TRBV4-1	CASSPPTGMGGEKLFF	TGCGCCAGCAGCCCCCCTACAGGAATGGGGGGAGAAAAACTGTTTTTT
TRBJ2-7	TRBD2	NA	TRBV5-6	CASSLAGISYEQYF	TGTGCCAGCAGTTTAGCGGGTATCTCCTACGAGCAGTACTTC
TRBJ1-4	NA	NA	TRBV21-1	CASRAKTGAATNEKLFF	TGTGCCAGCAGAGCAAAGACCGGGGCTGCAACTAATGAAAAACTGTTTTTT
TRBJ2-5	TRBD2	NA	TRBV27	CASSSIPAGLKGETQYF	TGTGCCAGCAGTTCGATCCCAGCGGGACTAAAGGGGGAGACCCAGTACTTC
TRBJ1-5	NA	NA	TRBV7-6	CASSFQGRGQPQHF	TGTGCCAGCAGCTTTCAGGGTAGAGGTCAGCCCCAGCATTTT
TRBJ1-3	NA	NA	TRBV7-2	CASSLAPPSGGNTIYF	TGTGCCAGCAGCTTAGCTCCCCCTTCGGGGGGAAACACCATATATTTT
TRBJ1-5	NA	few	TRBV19	CASSMGGGQPQHF	TGTGCCAGTAGTATGGGAGGCGGGCAGCCCCAGCATTTT
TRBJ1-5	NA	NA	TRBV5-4	CASSFRDTNQPQHF	TGTGCCAGCAGCTTCCGGGACACCAATCAGCCCCAGCATTTT
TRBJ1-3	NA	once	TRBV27	CASSVTGGTIYF	TGTGCCAGCAGCGTGACTGGGGGCACCATATATTTT
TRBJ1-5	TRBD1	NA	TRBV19	CASSIEGTGGLGNQPQHF	TGTGCCAGTAGTATAGAGGGGACAGGGGGCCTTGGCAATCAGCCCCAGCATTTT
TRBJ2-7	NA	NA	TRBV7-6	CASSLGQGLTSREQYF	TGTGCCAGCAGCTTAGGGCAGGGGTTAACGTCGAGAGAGCAGTACTTC
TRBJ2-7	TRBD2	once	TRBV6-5	CASSYSSGLSSYEQYF	TGTGCCAGCAGTTACTCTAGCGGGTTGAGCTCCTACGAGCAGTACTTC
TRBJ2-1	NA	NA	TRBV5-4	CASSLGRQGEQFF	TGTGCCAGCAGCTTGGGACGGCAGGGCGAGCAGTTCTTC
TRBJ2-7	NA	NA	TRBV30	CAWNPGRGSYEQYF	TGTGCCTGGAATCCAGGGCGGGGATCCTACGAGCAGTACTTC
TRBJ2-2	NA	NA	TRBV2	CASSELLGAQDTGELFF	TGTGCCAGCAGTGAATTATTAGGGGCACAGGACACCGGGGAGCTGTTTTTT
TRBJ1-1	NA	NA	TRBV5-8	CASSRGRMNTEAFF	TGTGCCAGCAGTCGTGGACGGATGAACACTGAAGCTTTCTTT
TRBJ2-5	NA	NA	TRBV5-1	CASTLREVGETQYF	TGCGCCAGCACCCTGCGAGAGGTCGGAGAGACCCAGTACTTC
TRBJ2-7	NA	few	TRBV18	CASSPDGGHYEQYF	TGTGCCAGCTCACCGGACGGGGGGCATTACGAGCAGTACTTC
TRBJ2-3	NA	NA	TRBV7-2	CASSRSGYATDTQYF	TGTGCCAGCAGCCGATCCGGATACGCCACAGATACGCAGTATTTT